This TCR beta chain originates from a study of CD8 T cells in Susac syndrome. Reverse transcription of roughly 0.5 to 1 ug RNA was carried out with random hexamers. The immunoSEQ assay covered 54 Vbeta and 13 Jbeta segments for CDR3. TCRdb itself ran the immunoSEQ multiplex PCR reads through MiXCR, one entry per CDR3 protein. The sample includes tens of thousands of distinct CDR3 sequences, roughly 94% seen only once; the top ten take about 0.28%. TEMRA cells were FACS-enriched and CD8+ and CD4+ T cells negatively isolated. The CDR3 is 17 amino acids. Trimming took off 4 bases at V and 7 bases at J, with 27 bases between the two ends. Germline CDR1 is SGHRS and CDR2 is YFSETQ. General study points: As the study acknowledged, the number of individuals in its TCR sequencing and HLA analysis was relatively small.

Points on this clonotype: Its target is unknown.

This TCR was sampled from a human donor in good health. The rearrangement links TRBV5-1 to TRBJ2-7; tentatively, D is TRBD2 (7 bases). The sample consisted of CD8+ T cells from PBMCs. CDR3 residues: CASSHTFVGGPAVEQYF. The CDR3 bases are TGCGCCAGCAGCCACACCTTCGTGGGGGGGCCCGCGGTGGAGCAGTACTTC.